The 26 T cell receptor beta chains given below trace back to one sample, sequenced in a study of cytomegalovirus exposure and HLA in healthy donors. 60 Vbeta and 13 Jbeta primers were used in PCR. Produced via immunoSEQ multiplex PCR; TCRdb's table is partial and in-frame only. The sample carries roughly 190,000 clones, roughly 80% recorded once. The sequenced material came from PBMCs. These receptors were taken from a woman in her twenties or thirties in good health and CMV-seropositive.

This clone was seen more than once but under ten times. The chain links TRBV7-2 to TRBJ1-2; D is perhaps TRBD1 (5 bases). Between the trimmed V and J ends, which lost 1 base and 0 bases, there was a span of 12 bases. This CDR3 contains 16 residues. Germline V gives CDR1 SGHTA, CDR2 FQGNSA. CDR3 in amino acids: CASSLGGGEANYGYTF. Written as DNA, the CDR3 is TGTGCCAGCAGCTTAGGCGGGGGGGAAGCTAACTATGGCTACACCTTC.

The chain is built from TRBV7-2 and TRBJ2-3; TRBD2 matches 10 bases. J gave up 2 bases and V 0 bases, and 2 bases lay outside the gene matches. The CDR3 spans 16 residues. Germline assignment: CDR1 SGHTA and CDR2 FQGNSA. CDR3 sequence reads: CASSLATSGATDTQYF. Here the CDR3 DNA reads TGTGCCAGCAGCTTAGCCACTAGCGGGGCCACAGATACGCAGTATTTT.

The chain's CDR3 is CASSPGTTSSYEQYF. The CDR3 DNA sequence: TGTGCCAGCAGCCCTGGGACAACCAGCTCCTACGAGCAGTACTTC. The chain has TRBV11-2 and TRBJ2-7; possibly TRBD1 for D (6 bases). Germline assignment: CDR1 SGHAT and CDR2 FQNNGV. The CDR3 has 15 amino acids. Trimming removed 5 bases at V and 0 bases at J, with 14 bases between.

The CDR3 DNA follows: TGCAGCGCTGACGGGGGGTCGAGCAATGAGCAGTTCTTC. It encodes CSADGGSSNEQFF. V usage is TRBV29-1 and J usage is TRBJ2-1; 7 positions agree with TRBD2. CDR1 and CDR2 (germline): SQVTM, ANQGSEA. With V trimmed by 7 bases and J by 6 bases, 9 bases remained unmatched. The CDR3 is made up of 13 amino acids.

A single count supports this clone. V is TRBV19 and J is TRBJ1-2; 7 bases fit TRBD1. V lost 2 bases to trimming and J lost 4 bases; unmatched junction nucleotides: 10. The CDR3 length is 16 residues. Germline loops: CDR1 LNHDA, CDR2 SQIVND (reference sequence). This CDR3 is CASSILGTDLGYGYTF. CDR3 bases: TGTGCCAGTAGTATATTGGGGACAGACCTCGGCTATGGCTACACCTTC.

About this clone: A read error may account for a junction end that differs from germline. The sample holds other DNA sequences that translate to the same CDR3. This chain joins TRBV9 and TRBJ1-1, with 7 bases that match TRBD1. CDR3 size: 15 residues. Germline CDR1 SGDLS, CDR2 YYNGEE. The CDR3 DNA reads TGTGCCAGCAGCGCCGGGACAGTTATAACCACTGAAGCTTTCTTC. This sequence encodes CASSAGTVITTEAFF. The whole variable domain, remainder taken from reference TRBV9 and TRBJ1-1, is DSGVTQTPKHLITATGQRVTLRCSPRSGDLSVYWYQQSLDQGLQFLIQYYNGEERAKGNILERFSAQQFPDLHSELNLSSLELGDSALYFCASSAGTVITTEAFFGQGTRLTVV.

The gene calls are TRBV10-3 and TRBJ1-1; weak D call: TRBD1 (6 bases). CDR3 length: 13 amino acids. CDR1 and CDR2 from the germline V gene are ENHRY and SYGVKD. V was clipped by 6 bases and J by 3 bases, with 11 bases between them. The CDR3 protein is CAISRTGYTEAFF. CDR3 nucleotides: TGTGCCATCAGCAGAACAGGGTACACTGAAGCTTTCTTT.

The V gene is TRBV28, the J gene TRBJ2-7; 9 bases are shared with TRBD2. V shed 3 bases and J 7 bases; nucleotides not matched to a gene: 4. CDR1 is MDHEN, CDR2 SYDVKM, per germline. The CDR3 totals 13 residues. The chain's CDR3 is CASSFGGREEQYF. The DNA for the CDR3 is TGTGCCAGCAGTTTCGGCGGGAGGGAGGAGCAGTACTTC.

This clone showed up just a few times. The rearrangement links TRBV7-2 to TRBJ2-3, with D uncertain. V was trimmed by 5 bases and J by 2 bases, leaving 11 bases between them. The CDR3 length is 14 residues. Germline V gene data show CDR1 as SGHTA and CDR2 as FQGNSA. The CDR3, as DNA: TGTGCCAGCAGCCCCCAGAGACACACAGATACGCAGTATTTT. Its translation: CASSPQRHTDTQYF.

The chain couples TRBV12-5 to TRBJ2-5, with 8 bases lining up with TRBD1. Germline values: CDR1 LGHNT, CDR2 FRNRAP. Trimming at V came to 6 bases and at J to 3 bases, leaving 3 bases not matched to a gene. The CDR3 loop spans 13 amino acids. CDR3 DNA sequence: TGTGCTAGTGGCAGGGGGCGAGAAGAGACCCAGTACTTC. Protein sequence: CASGRGREETQYF.

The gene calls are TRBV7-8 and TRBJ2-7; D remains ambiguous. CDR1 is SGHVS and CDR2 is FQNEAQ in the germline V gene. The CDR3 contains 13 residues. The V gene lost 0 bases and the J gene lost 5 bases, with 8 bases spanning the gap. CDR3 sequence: CASSLAPVHEQYF. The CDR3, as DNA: TGTGCCAGCAGCTTAGCGCCGGTCCACGAGCAGTACTTC.

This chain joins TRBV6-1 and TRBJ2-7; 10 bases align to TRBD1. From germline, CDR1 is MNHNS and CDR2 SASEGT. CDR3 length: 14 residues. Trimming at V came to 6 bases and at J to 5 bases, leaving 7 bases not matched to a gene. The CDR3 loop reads CASSLGQGVDEQYF. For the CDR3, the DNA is TGTGCCAGCAGCCTCGGACAGGGGGTCGACGAGCAGTACTTC.

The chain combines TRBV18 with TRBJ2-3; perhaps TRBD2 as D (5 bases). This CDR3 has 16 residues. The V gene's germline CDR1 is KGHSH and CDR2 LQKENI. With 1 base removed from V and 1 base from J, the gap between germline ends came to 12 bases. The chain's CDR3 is CASSPQSSQGTDTQYF. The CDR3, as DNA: TGTGCCAGCTCACCACAGTCTAGCCAGGGCACAGATACGCAGTATTTT.

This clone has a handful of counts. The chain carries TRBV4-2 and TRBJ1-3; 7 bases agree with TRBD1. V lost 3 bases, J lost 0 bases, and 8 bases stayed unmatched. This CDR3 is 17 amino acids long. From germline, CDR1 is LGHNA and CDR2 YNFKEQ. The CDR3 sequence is CASSQRDSRSSGNTIYF. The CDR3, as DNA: TGTGCCAGCAGCCAGCGGGACAGCCGAAGCTCTGGAAACACCATATATTTT.

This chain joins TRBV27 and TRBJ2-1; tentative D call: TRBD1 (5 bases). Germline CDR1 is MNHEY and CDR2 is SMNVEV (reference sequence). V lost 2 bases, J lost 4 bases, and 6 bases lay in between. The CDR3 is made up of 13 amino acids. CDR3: CASSLRQYNEQFF. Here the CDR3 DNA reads TGTGCCAGCAGTTTAAGACAGTACAATGAGCAGTTCTTC.

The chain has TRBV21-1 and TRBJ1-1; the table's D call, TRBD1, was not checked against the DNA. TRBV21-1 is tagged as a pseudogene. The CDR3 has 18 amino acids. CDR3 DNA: TGTGCCAGCAGCAAATGTAGGGATGAGACAGGGGAGGACACTGAAGCTTTCTTT. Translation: CASSKCRDETGEDTEAFF.

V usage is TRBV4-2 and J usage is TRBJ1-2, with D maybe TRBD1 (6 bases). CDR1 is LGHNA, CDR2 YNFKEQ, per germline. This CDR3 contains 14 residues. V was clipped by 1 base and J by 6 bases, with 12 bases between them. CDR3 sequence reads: CASSQGSGDHGYTF. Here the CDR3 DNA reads TGTGCCAGCAGCCAAGGCTCAGGGGACCATGGCTACACCTTC.

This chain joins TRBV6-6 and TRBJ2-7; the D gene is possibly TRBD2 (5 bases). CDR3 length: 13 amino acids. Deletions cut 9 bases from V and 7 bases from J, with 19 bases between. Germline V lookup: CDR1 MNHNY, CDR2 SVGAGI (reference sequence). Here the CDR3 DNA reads TGTGCCAGTGGGGAAGGGCTACCGGGGGAGCAGTACTTC. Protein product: CASGEGLPGEQYF.

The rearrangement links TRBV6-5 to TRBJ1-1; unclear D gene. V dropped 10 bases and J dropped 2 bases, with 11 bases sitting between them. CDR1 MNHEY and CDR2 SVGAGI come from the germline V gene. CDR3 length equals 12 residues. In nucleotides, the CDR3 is TGTGCCACCGGGGTCGGCAACACTGAAGCTTTCTTT. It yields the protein CATGVGNTEAFF.

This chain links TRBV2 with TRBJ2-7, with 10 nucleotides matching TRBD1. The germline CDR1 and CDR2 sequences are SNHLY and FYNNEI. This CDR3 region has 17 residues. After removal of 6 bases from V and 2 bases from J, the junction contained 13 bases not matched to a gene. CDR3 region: CASRENPTGGITYEQYF. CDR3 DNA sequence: TGTGCCAGCAGAGAAAATCCGACAGGGGGCATAACCTACGAGCAGTACTTC.

The CDR3: CASSQDTGGQGTDTQYF. CDR3 nucleotide sequence: TGCGCCAGCAGCCAAGATACTGGGGGACAGGGCACAGATACGCAGTATTTT. The rearrangement links TRBV4-3 to TRBJ2-3; TRBD1 matches at 8 bases. This CDR3 has 17 amino acids. V shed 0 bases, J shed 1 base, and the junction held 6 bases outside the gene matches. Germline assignment: CDR1 LGHNA and CDR2 YSLEER.

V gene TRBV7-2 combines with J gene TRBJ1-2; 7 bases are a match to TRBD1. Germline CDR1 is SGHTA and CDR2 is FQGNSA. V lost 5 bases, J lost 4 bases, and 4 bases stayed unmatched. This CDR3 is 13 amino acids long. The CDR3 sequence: CASSVGTVYGYTF. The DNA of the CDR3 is TGTGCCAGCAGCGTCGGGACAGTCTATGGCTACACCTTC.

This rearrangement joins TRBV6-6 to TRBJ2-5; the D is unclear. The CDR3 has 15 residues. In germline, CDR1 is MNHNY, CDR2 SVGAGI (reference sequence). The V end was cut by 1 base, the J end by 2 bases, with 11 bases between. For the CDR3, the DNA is TGTGCCAGCAGTTACTACCGCGCGGCACAAGAGACCCAGTACTTC. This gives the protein CASSYYRAAQETQYF.

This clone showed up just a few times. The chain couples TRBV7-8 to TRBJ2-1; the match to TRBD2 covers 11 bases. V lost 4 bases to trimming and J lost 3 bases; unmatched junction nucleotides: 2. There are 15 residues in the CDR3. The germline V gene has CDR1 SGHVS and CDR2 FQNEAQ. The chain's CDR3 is CASSSGTSGYNEQFF. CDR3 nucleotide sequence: TGTGCCAGCAGCTCCGGGACTAGCGGCTACAATGAGCAGTTCTTC.

The DNA for the CDR3 is TGTGCCACCGCCGGGACAGGGAATGGAAACACCATATATTTT. Amino acids: CATAGTGNGNTIYF. V and J are TRBV18 and TRBJ1-3, with 9 nucleotides matching TRBD1. Germline CDR1 KGHSH, CDR2 LQKENI. V lost 10 bases, J lost 3 bases, and 7 bases stayed unmatched. The CDR3 length is 14 residues.

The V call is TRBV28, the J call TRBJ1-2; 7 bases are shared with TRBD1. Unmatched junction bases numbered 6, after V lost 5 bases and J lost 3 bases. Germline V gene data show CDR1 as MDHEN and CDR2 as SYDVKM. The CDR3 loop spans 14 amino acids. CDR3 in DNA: TGTGCCAGCAGTCCATACAGGGGAGACTATGGCTACACCTTC. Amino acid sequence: CASSPYRGDYGYTF.